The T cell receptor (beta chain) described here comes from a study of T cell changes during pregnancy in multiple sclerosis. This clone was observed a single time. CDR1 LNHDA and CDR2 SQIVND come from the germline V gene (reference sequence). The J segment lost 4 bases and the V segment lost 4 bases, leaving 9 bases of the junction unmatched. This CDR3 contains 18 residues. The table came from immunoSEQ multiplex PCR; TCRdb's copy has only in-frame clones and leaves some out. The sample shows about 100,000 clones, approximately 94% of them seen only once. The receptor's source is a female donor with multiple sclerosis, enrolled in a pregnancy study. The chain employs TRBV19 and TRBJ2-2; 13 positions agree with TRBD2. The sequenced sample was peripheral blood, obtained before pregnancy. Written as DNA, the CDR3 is TGTGCCAGTAGTAGGGGACTAGCGGGATTAATTAGCACCGGGGAGCTGTTTTTT. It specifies CASSRGLAGLISTGELFF.